Following are 6 T cell receptor beta chains from one sample sequenced in a study of sequential checkpoint blockade in melanoma. The treatment was: randomized to nivolumab then ipilimumab (arm A) or the reverse (arm B). Measured with immunoSEQ multiplex PCR; TCRdb has only the in-frame clones, and not every one. The sample lists more than 1,500 clones, approximately 22% seen once, with 16% in the top ten. Sample: tumor tissue (inferred from file names), taken from a patient given nivolumab and ipilimumab in sequence. The source of these receptors is a human donor with melanoma.

This clone has a handful of counts. The rearrangement joins TRBV6-8 to TRBJ2-2; D possibly corresponds to TRBD2 (5 bases). Germline V gene lookup returns CDR1 MNHGY and CDR2 SAAAGT. The CDR3 length is 19 residues. Trimming removed 5 bases at V and 1 base at J, with 23 bases between. The CDR3 here is CASSAYQRRIIGNTGELFF. The CDR3 region has the DNA TGTGCCAGCAGTGCCTACCAGCGGCGAATCATCGGGAACACCGGGGAGCTGTTTTTT.

This clone occurred a few times. DNA of the CDR3: TGTGCCAGCATGGGCCTAGGATGGGGCGGCGGCTACACCTTC. Its protein product is CASMGLGWGGGYTF. This chain uses TRBV6-8 with TRBJ1-2; a weak D match, TRBD1 (5 bases). Germline lookup yields CDR1 MNHGY and CDR2 SAAAGT. V lost 7 bases and J 8 bases, leaving 20 bases between the germline ends. The CDR3 has 14 amino acids.

CDR3 sequence reads: CASSQDRVGETQYF. Written as DNA, the CDR3 is TGCGCCAGCAGCCAAGACAGGGTGGGAGAGACCCAGTACTTC. The chain combines TRBV10-2 with TRBJ2-5; 7 nucleotides agree with TRBD1. The CDR3 loop spans 14 amino acids. Unmatched junction bases numbered 8, after V lost 6 bases and J lost 4 bases. In germline, CDR1 is WSHSY, CDR2 SAAADI.

This clone showed up just a few times. The chain combines TRBV6-8 with TRBJ2-7; no definite D call. CDR1 is MNHGY and CDR2 is SAAAGT in the germline V gene. The V gene lost 0 bases and the J gene lost 5 bases, with 11 bases spanning the gap. The CDR3 loop spans 14 amino acids. The CDR3 DNA reads TGTGCCAGCAGTTACTCGATGGCCGCAAACGAGCAGTACTTC. Its translation is CASSYSMAANEQYF.

V and J are TRBV1 and TRBJ2-1; the D call TRBD2 from the table was never checked on the DNA. TRBV1 corresponds to a pseudogene. This CDR3 region has 15 residues. The CDR3 coding sequence is TGCGCCAGCAGCCAGGGGACTAGCGGGGGGGCCGCAATGTTCTTC. It translates to CASSQGTSGGAAMFF.

This clone has a handful of counts. The gene calls are TRBV6-8 and TRBJ1-1, with 7 positions matching TRBD1. V shed 6 bases and J 3 bases; nucleotides not matched to a gene: 10. CDR3 length: 15 amino acids. Germline V gene lookup returns CDR1 MNHGY and CDR2 SAAAGT. The CDR3 loop reads CASSPLTGFDTEAFF. DNA of the CDR3: TGTGCCAGCAGCCCTCTGACAGGGTTCGACACTGAAGCTTTCTTT.